Listed here is a single T cell receptor beta chain. Its antigen remains undetermined. The sample holds no much larger clone one base away, and base qualities are not on file. The sample is drawn from a study of cytotoxic CD8 clonotypes in ibrutinib-treated CLL (dated by TCRdb to the early 2020s). Background on the whole study: In this cohort, approximately 15 patients were treatment-naive and roughly ten were relapsed/refractory, while about 18 had unmutated IGHV. Partial responses were observed in roughly 24 patients and complete responses in 2; after a median follow-up of 68 months, remission was maintained in approximately 14 patients and progression was observed in 12. Samples at response were collected after a median of about twelve months of treatment, with a range of 6 to 36 months. On average, each sample yielded around 250,000 productive templates and tens of thousands of productive rearrangements. Longitudinal samples were obtainable from about 30% of the roughly 90 participants in the trial. Cryopreserved peripheral blood mononuclear cells were obtained before treatment, at response, and at either sustained remission or disease progression. Patients were still on ibrutinib when every remission and progressive disease sample was collected.

Here V drops 4 bases and J drops 4 bases, and the junction holds 3 bases not matched to any gene. From cysteine to phenylalanine, the CDR3 is 14 amino acids long. Only CDR3 DNA is held: 42 bases, read in frame from base 1. The germline V gene gives CDR1 as MGHRA and CDR2 as YSYEKL. The goal of deep resolution MiSeq sequencing was a depth between 1 in 1 million and 1 in 200,000 T cells, and coverage averaged 10x per clonotype. The immunoSEQ hsTCRB Kit was used to generate TCR beta libraries. The study's own analysis went as follows. ImmunoSEQ Data Assistant and ImmunoSEQ Analyzer were used for data analysis, and V, D and J genes were assigned according to IMGT definitions. Clonality was computed as one minus normalized Shannon entropy of productive rearrangement frequencies, ranging from 0 to 1. Public clonotype analysis was restricted to overrepresented clonotypes comprising at least 0.05% of each patient's repertoire. Around 12 age-matched healthy donor repertoires from immuneACCESS were used as controls for clonality. This is the immuneACCESS table as TCRdb keeps it, with only in-frame sequences that have V and J called. A part of the clones is gone; compared with another copy, unresolved V genes explain less than half, and the rest is unexplained. For V, J and clone size, that table is used; D and trimming come from the DNA. For this sample there are 52,000 or so clones; around 78% appear just once. The ten most abundant clones make up 20% of the sample.

What the authors observed across the whole study: Clonality increased at ibrutinib response, stayed stable in sustained remission, and fell back toward baseline at progression. Public clonotypes were found to be uncommon and were observed to contract or remain stable during treatment; the increase in clonality was shown to reflect expansion of private clonotypes at ibrutinib response. Baseline clonality exceeded that of age-matched healthy donors and correlated strongly with circulating CD8+ T-cell counts. Sampling times were not matched between sustained-remission and progressing patients, and lymph node repertoires were not studied.

The time point tag for this specimen amounts to: less than 30 months on ibrutinib. For TCR beta library preparation, approximately 1.9 micrograms of genomic DNA was extracted from cryopreserved PBMCs. Longitudinal blood samples from CLL patients on ibrutinib monotherapy underwent high-throughput TCR beta sequencing. Patients were enrolled in a phase 2 open-label single-center ibrutinib monotherapy trial. Here the chain combines TRBV4-1 and TRBJ2-2, and 7 bases in between align with TRBD2. The input for sequencing was PBMCs, taken after 24 months of ibrutinib treatment. The TCR sequence derives from a human donor with chronic lymphocytic leukemia. The CDR3 region reads CASSPTGGTGELFF. The nucleotides read TGCGCCAGCAGCCCCACGGGGGGCACCGGGGAGCTGTTTTTT.